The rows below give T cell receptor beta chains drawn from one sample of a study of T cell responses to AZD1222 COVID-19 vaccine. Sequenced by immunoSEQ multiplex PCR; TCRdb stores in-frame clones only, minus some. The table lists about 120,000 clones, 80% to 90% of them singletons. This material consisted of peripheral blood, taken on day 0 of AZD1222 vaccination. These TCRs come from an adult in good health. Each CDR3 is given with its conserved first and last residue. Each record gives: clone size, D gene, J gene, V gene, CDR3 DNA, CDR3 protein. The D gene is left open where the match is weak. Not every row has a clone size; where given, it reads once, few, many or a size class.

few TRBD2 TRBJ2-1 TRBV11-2 TGTGCCAGCAGTTTTAGCGGGACCTACAATGAGCAGTTCTTC CASSFSGTYNEQFF
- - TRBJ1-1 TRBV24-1 TGTGCCACCAGTCCCCCCCAGGGGGAAGCTTTCTTT CATSPPQGEAFF
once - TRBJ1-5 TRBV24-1 TGTGCCACCAGTGGCCAGGGACCCAATCAGCCCCAGCATTTT CATSGQGPNQPQHF
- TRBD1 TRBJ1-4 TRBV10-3 TGTGCCACCTGGACAGGGTTCGAAAAACTGTTTTTT CATWTGFEKLFF
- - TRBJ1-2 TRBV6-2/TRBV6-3 TGTGCCAGCAGTTACCCTATGTCGGGGTATGGCTACACCTTC CASSYPMSGYGYTF
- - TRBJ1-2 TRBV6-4 TGTGCCAGCAGTGACTCGGAGGGGGGCGGCTATGGCTACACCTTC CASSDSEGGGYGYTF
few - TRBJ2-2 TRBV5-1 TGCGCCAGCAGCTTGGACAGTACCGGGGAGCTGTTTTTT CASSLDSTGELFF
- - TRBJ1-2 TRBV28 TGTGCCACGAGGTCCCCTAACTATGGCTACACCTTC CATRSPNYGYTF
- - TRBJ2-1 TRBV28 TGTGCCAGCAGCTCCAGACTCACACGGTGGGACAATGAGCAGTTCTTC CASSSRLTRWDNEQFF
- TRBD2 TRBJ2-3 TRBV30 TGTGCCTGGGGAGGACTAGCGGGAACTAGAGATACGCAGTATTTT CAWGGLAGTRDTQYF
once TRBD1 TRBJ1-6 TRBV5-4 TGTGCCAGCAGCTCGACTCGACAGGGCTCCTTTTCACCCCTCCACTTT CASSSTRQGSFSPLHF
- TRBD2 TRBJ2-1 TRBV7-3 TGTGCCAGCAGCTCGGGACTAGCGGTCTACAATGAGCAGTTCTTC CASSSGLAVYNEQFF
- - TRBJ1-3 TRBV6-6 TGTGCCAGCAAGACCGAAGGAAACACCATATATTTT CASKTEGNTIYF
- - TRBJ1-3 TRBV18 TGTGCCAGCTCACCACCGGCAGGGATCTCTGGAAACACCATATATTTT CASSPPAGISGNTIYF
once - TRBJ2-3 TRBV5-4 TGTGCCAGCAGCCACGGGGGAAGCACAGATACGCAGTATTTT CASSHGGSTDTQYF
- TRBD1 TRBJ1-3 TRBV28 TGTGCCAGCAGTCGTTCGACAGGGGGCTTGGACACCATATATTTT CASSRSTGGLDTIYF
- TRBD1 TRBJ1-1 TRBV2 TGTGCCAGCAGCGAACGGACAGGGGCAATGGGCGCTGAAGCTTTCTTT CASSERTGAMGAEAFF
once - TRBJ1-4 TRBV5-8 TGTGCCAGCAGCTTGACTGAAGCAGGTAGAGAAAAACTGTTTTTT CASSLTEAGREKLFF
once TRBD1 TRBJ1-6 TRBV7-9 TGTGCCAGCAGCTCCACAACCGGGACAGGGGGTTCACCCCTCCACTTT CASSSTTGTGGSPLHF
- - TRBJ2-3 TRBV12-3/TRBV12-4 TGTGCCAGCAGTTTCCGTGATACGCAGTATTTT CASSFRDTQYF
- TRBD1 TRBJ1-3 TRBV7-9 TGTGCCAGCAGCCAGGCGGGACAGGGAAACACCATATATTTT CASSQAGQGNTIYF
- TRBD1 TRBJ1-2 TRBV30 TGTGCCTGGATCTCGTTAAGGGACAGGGGTGGCTACACCTTC CAWISLRDRGGYTF
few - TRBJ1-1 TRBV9 TGTGCCAGCAGCGTAGATCCCCGGGTTGGTGAAGCTTTCTTT CASSVDPRVGEAFF
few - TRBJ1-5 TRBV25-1 TGTGCCAGCAGTGGCCCCGGTCAGCCCCAGCATTTT CASSGPGQPQHF
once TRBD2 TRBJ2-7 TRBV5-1 TGCGCCAGCAGCTTGGAACCCTGGTCTAGCGGGCCATACGAGCAGTACTTC CASSLEPWSSGPYEQYF
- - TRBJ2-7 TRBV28 TGTGCCAGCAGCTCAAAATACGAGCAGTACTTC CASSSKYEQYF
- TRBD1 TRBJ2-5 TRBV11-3 TGTGCCAGCAGCTTAGGAATTCCCTCCGACAGGGAAACGGAGGAGACCCAGTACTTC CASSLGIPSDRETEETQYF
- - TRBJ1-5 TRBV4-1 TGCGCCAGCAGCCGCAGTTTGCCAGGGGACAATAGCAATCAGCCCCAGCATTTT CASSRSLPGDNSNQPQHF
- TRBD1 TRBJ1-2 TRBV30 TGTGCCTGGAGTTTTACAGGGGGGTATGGCTACACCTTC CAWSFTGGYGYTF
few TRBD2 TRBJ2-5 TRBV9 TGTGCCAGCAGCGTAACTAGCGGGAGGGGCGAGACCCAGTACTTC CASSVTSGRGETQYF
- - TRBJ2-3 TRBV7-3 TGTGCCAGCAGCTTATTCGGGACCACAGATACGCAGTATTTT CASSLFGTTDTQYF
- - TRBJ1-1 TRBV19 TGTGCCAGTAGTATAGAAAAGGGCAGCGCTTTCTTT CASSIEKGSAFF
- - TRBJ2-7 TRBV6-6 TGTGCCAGCACCCCACTGGGGCTTTACGAGCAGTACTTC CASTPLGLYEQYF
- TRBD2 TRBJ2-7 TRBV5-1 TGCGCCAGCAGCTCACGGACTAGCGCCACCTACGAGCAGTACTTC CASSSRTSATYEQYF
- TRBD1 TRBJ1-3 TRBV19 TGTGCCAGTAGAAAAACAGGGGCCGGAAACACCATATATTTT CASRKTGAGNTIYF
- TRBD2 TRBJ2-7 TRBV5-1 TGCGCCAGCAAAGACCCCACCTTGGCGGGAGGCTCCTACGAGCAGTACTTC CASKDPTLAGGSYEQYF
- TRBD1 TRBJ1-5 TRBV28 TGTGCCAGCACCCGATATGGAGGACAGGGGGCGCTTCAGCCCCAGCATTTT CASTRYGGQGALQPQHF
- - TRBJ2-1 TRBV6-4 TGTGCCAGCAGTGACTCTACTTGGGGTGAGCAGTTCTTC CASSDSTWGEQFF
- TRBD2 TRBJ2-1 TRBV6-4 TGTGCCAGCACCCACTTGGGACTAGTCGATGAGCAGTTCTTC CASTHLGLVDEQFF
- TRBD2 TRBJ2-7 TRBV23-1 TGCGCCAGCAGTCAATCGTACATCGGACTAGTGGTTTATTATTACGAGCAGTACTTC CASSQSYIGLVVYYYEQYF
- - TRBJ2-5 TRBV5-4 TGTGCCAGCAGCTTCTCAAAGGGTGGGGGAGAGACCCAGTACTTC CASSFSKGGGETQYF
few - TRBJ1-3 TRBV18 TGTGCCAGCTCTGAGATTTCTGGAAACACCATATATTTT CASSEISGNTIYF
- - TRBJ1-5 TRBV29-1 TGCAGCGCCAGCCAGGGAAACAATCAGCCCCAGCATTTT CSASQGNNQPQHF
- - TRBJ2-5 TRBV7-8 TGTGCCAGCAGCTTAGGACAGGAAGAGACCCAGTACTTC CASSLGQEETQYF
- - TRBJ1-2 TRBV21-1 TGTGCCAGCAGCACCAAAACGCTCCACGGGACACCGCATGGCTACACCTTC CASSTKTLHGTPHGYTF
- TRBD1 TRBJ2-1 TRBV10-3 TGTGCCATCAGTGAGTCGAGGGACAGCCCCTACAATGAGCAGTTCTTC CAISESRDSPYNEQFF
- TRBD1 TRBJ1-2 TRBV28 TGTGCCAGCCGCCGACAGGGGGGCTCCGGCTACACCTTC CASRRQGGSGYTF
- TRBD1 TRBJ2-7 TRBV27 TGTGCCAGCAGTCCACAATCGGAAATAGGGACAGAGGACACCTACGAGCAGTACTTC CASSPQSEIGTEDTYEQYF